These 27 T cell receptor beta chains share one sample of origin, sequenced in a study of blood T cell repertoires in COVID-19 (dated by TCRdb to the early 2020s). Library construction relied on the immunoSEQ multiplex PCR assay. TCRdb took over this immuneACCESS table, retaining in-frame rearrangements with V and J assigned. Such tables are incomplete; in checked studies, under half of the missing clones stem from an unresolved V gene, and the remainder is unexplained. In all, the sample holds 300,000 to 500,000 clones, and approximately 88% of those were seen once. The ten biggest clones cover about 0.89% of the sample. Sequencing input: PBMCs or T cells enriched from blood (not recorded which). The source of these receptors is a woman in her thirties with acute COVID-19.

This rearrangement joins TRBV19 to TRBJ2-2; D remains ambiguous. Trimming shortened V by 2 bases and J by 6 bases, and 4 bases separated the two germline ends. This CDR3 spans 12 amino acids. Germline CDR1 reads LNHDA; CDR2 reads SQIVND (reference sequence). This CDR3 reads CASSILAGELFF. The DNA for the CDR3 is TGTGCCAGTAGTATACTTGCCGGGGAGCTGTTTTTT.

Details on this clone: Its ends do not fully match the called genes, so a read error is possible. The V call is TRBV3-1 (or the pseudogene TRBV3-2), the J call TRBJ1-2; possibly TRBD1 for D (6 bases). Germline loops: CDR1 LGHDT, CDR2 YNNKEL (reference sequence). This CDR3 is built from 13 residues. CDR3 bases: TGTGCCAGCAGCAAAGACAGAGGGGGTGGCTACACCTTC. It specifies CASSKDRGGGYTF.

V gene TRBV19 combines with J gene TRBJ2-3; TRBD2 might be the D (6 bases). Trimming stripped 7 bases from V and 0 bases from J, with 17 bases between. Germline V lookup: CDR1 LNHDA, CDR2 SQIVND (reference sequence). This CDR3 has 16 residues. CDR3 nucleotide sequence: TGTGCCAGTAACTCCCGCGGGGCGGAAAGCACAGATACGCAGTATTTT. This translates into CASNSRGAESTDTQYF. The whole variable domain, filled in from reference TRBV19 and TRBJ2-3, reads DGGITQSPKYLFRKEGQNVTLSCEQNLNHDAMYWYRQDPGQGLRLIYYSQIVNDFQKGDIAEGYSVSREKKESFPLTVTSAQKNPTAFYLCASNSRGAESTDTQYFGPGTRLTVL.

The chain recombines TRBV7-8 with TRBJ1-2, with D unclear. The germline CDR1 and CDR2 sequences are SGHVS and FQNEAQ. V lost 5 bases and J 0 bases, leaving 10 bases between the germline ends. The CDR3 consists of 14 residues. The CDR3, as DNA: TGTGCCAGCAGCGCAGCAGGAACTAACTATGGCTACACCTTC. It is translated as CASSAAGTNYGYTF.

The chain uses TRBV29-1 and TRBJ1-2, with 9 bases fitting TRBD1. Germline loops: CDR1 SQVTM, CDR2 ANQGSEA. The length of the CDR3 is 16 residues. V was clipped by 3 bases and J by 0 bases; unmatched bases: 8. The CDR3 region is CSVDGEGQGTNYGYTF. The CDR3 region has the DNA TGCAGCGTTGATGGTGAGGGACAGGGAACTAACTATGGCTACACCTTC.

Turning to this clone: The same CDR3 can be traced to other DNA sequences in this sample. The chain has TRBV7-3 and TRBJ1-1; tentatively, D is TRBD1 (5 bases). Trimming removed 2 bases at V and 4 bases at J, with 8 bases between. CDR3 size: 13 residues. Germline V gene data show CDR1 as SGHTA and CDR2 as FQGTGA. The CDR3 DNA reads TGTGCCAGCAGCTTACGGACACTCACTGAAGCTTTCTTT. This sequence encodes CASSLRTLTEAFF.

CDR3: CASSPNPGGAYEQYF. The CDR3 DNA is TGTGCCAGCAGCCCCAACCCGGGGGGGGCCTACGAGCAGTACTTC. The genes are TRBV9 and TRBJ2-7; 8 bases fit TRBD2. V lost 4 bases to trimming and J lost 2 bases; unmatched junction nucleotides: 8. Germline assignment: CDR1 SGDLS and CDR2 YYNGEE. This CDR3 is 15 amino acids long.

This clone appeared a few times. The V and J genes are TRBV7-2 and TRBJ1-6, with 9 bases identical to TRBD1. This CDR3 has 14 amino acids. The J segment lost 10 bases and the V segment lost 4 bases, leaving 5 bases of the junction unmatched. In germline, CDR1 is SGHTA, CDR2 FQGNSA. The CDR3 loop reads CASSSDRGWSPLHF. The CDR3 nucleotides read TGTGCCAGCAGCTCCGACAGGGGGTGGTCACCCCTCCACTTT.

In this sample, this clone turned up once. The chain combines TRBV5-3 with TRBJ2-7, with TRBD2 matching 13 bases. TRBV5-3 is flagged as an ORF with uncertain function. V was pared by 4 bases and J by 3 bases, with 4 bases of the junction left unmatched. This CDR3 has 15 residues. CDR3 residues: CARSPRTSGGYEQYF. CDR3 nucleotide sequence: TGTGCCAGAAGCCCACGGACTAGCGGGGGCTACGAGCAGTACTTC.

For the CDR3, the DNA is TGTGCCAGCAGTTACTCGATCTCAGGGGGGCGCGAAGGCCCAGATACGCAGTATTTT. Translation gives CASSYSISGGREGPDTQYF. The V gene is TRBV6-2 or TRBV6-3, the J gene TRBJ2-3; D is possibly TRBD1 (7 bases). Germline CDR1 MNHEY, CDR2 SVGEGT. The CDR3 runs 19 residues. Trimming pared 0 bases from V and 4 bases from J, leaving 23 bases between.

This clone was observed a single time. The chain combines TRBV19 with TRBJ2-7, with 8 bases matching TRBD2. CDR3 length: 15 amino acids. V shed 1 base and J 4 bases; nucleotides not matched to a gene: 6. Germline assignment: CDR1 LNHDA and CDR2 SQIVND (reference sequence). CDR3 loop: CASSIAGGAVYEQYF. In nucleotides, the CDR3 is TGTGCCAGTAGTATAGCGGGAGGGGCCGTGTACGAGCAGTACTTC. Full variable domain (rest looked up from reference TRBV19 and TRBJ2-7): DGGITQSPKYLFRKEGQNVTLSCEQNLNHDAMYWYRQDPGQGLRLIYYSQIVNDFQKGDIAEGYSVSREKKESFPLTVTSAQKNPTAFYLCASSIAGGAVYEQYFGPGTRLTVT.

The chain joins TRBV6-1 to TRBJ2-1; D is perhaps TRBD2 (6 bases). Germline V gene sequence: CDR1 MNHNS, CDR2 SASEGT. The length of the CDR3 is 17 residues. Trimming left V 3 bases short and J 6 bases short, with 21 bases between. The CDR3 is CASSDFGWGEVGNEQFF. CDR3 DNA: TGTGCCAGCAGTGATTTTGGGTGGGGGGAGGTAGGCAATGAGCAGTTCTTC.

In its sample, this clone was seen a few times. Other DNA sequences of this sample code for an identical CDR3. The chain employs TRBV9 and TRBJ1-1; D might be TRBD1 (5 bases). From germline, CDR1 is SGDLS and CDR2 YYNGEE. V was trimmed by 2 bases and J by 3 bases, leaving 8 bases between them. There are 13 residues in the CDR3. The CDR3 sequence is CASSVGGDTEAFF. The CDR3 DNA reads as TGTGCCAGCAGCGTCGGAGGGGACACTGAAGCTTTCTTT.

Note on this clone: An end of the junction does not agree with germline; a read error may underlie this. The V gene is TRBV2, the J gene TRBJ1-5; D ambiguous. The CDR3 runs to 15 residues. CDR1 is SNHLY, CDR2 FYNNEI, per germline. The CDR3 sequence is CASKEQPGSNQPQHF. The DNA of the CDR3 is TGTGCCAGCAAGGAACAGCCCGGGAGCAATCAGCCCCAACATTTT.

The chain has TRBV25-1 and TRBJ1-6; D is possibly TRBD1 (6 bases). This CDR3 comprises 17 residues. Trimming removed 4 bases at V and 0 bases at J, with 13 bases between. Germline V gene lookup returns CDR1 MGHDK and CDR2 SYGVNS. CDR3 in DNA: TGTGCCAGCAGTGCCTTCAGGGGTGGCTCCTATAATTCACCCCTCCACTTT. This encodes CASSAFRGGSYNSPLHF.

This chain links TRBV2 with TRBJ2-5; 7 bases match TRBD1. J was trimmed by 5 bases and V by 7 bases; bases with no gene match: 1. CDR1 is SNHLY and CDR2 is FYNNEI in the germline V gene. This CDR3 has 11 residues. The CDR3: CASTRGETQYF. CDR3 DNA: TGTGCCAGCACCAGGGGGGAGACCCAGTACTTC.

The chain joins TRBV4-1 to TRBJ2-1; 15 nucleotides match TRBD2. The CDR3 runs 16 residues. Trimming took 1 base from V and 9 from J; bases not matched to a gene: 4. Looked up from germline, CDR1 is MGHRA and CDR2 is YSYEKL. This CDR3 reads CASSQAGLAGGVEQFF. The CDR3 coding sequence is TGCGCCAGCAGCCAAGCAGGACTAGCGGGGGGGGTTGAGCAGTTCTTC.

The chain has TRBV5-1 and TRBJ2-7; 10 positions agree with TRBD2. Germline V gene data show CDR1 as SGHRS and CDR2 as YFSETQ. This CDR3 is 14 amino acids long. J lost 3 bases, V lost 3 bases, and 3 bases had no gene match. This CDR3 reads CASSYSSGGYEQYF. CDR3 nucleotides: TGCGCCAGCAGCTACTCTAGCGGGGGCTACGAGCAGTACTTC.

This clone was seen once. This chain joins TRBV5-6 and TRBJ1-2; TRBD1 matches at 8 bases. CDR3 length equals 14 residues. Looked up from germline, CDR1 is SGHDT and CDR2 is YYEEEE. Losses at the gene ends were 2 bases for V and 8 bases for J; bases not matched to a gene: 8. The CDR3: CASSFGTGAQGYTF. The CDR3 DNA is TGTGCCAGCAGCTTTGGGACAGGCGCCCAAGGCTACACCTTC.

CDR3 amino acids: CASRENDRGPGELFF. CDR3 bases: TGTGCCAGCAGGGAAAATGACAGGGGGCCCGGGGAGCTGTTTTTT. The chain has TRBV7-7 and TRBJ2-2; TRBD1 matches at 10 bases. Germline trimming cut 6 bases from V and 6 bases from J; bases unmatched to any gene: 7. CDR3 length: 15 residues. CDR1 is SSHAT and CDR2 is FNYEAQ in the germline V gene (reference sequence).

The genes are TRBV29-1 and TRBJ2-3, with TRBD1 matching 8 bases. The germline V gene encodes CDR1 SQVTM and CDR2 ANQGSEA. The V gene end was trimmed by 8 bases and the J gene end by 2 bases; junction bases not matched to a gene: 3. The CDR3 spans 12 residues. In nucleotides, the CDR3 is TGCAGCCCGGACAGGGCCACAGATACGCAGTATTTT. Translated, it gives CSPDRATDTQYF.

The J gene is TRBJ1-5, the V gene TRBV2, with 9 positions matching TRBD1. The V gene end was trimmed by 4 bases and the J gene end by 2 bases; junction bases not matched to a gene: 3. In germline, CDR1 is SNHLY, CDR2 FYNNEI. The CDR3 spans 15 residues. The chain's CDR3 is CASSARDRGNQPQHF. The CDR3 DNA follows: TGTGCCAGCAGTGCCCGGGACAGGGGCAATCAGCCCCAGCATTTT.

The rearrangement joins TRBV7-9 to TRBJ2-2, with D perhaps TRBD2 (5 bases). The ends were cut back, 6 bases at V and 1 base at J, with 9 bases in the middle. Germline-derived CDR1 and CDR2 are SEHNR and FQNEAQ (reference sequence). The CDR3 extends over 14 amino acids. CDR3: CASSPSGNTGELFF. DNA of the CDR3: TGTGCCAGCAGTCCAAGCGGGAACACCGGGGAGCTGTTTTTT. The full variable domain, in which reference TRBV7-9 and TRBJ2-2 provide the parts outside the CDR3, is DTGVSQNPRHKITKRGQNVTFRCDPISEHNRLYWYRQTLGQGPEFLTYFQNEAQLEKSRLLSDRFSAERPKGSFSTLEIQRTEQGDSAMYLCASSPSGNTGELFFGEGSRLTVL.

The chain recombines TRBV9 with TRBJ1-3, with TRBD1 as a possible D gene (6 bases). Trimming removed 3 bases at V and 2 bases at J, with 12 bases between. From germline, CDR1 is SGDLS and CDR2 YYNGEE. This CDR3 is 15 amino acids long. The CDR3 protein is CASSAKQGPGNTIYF. The CDR3 coding sequence is TGTGCCAGCAGCGCCAAACAGGGCCCTGGAAACACCATATATTTT.

The chain recombines TRBV29-1 with TRBJ1-2; possible D gene TRBD1, 6 bases. Trimming took 4 bases from V and 2 from J, leaving 17 bases between them. From germline, CDR1 is SQVTM and CDR2 ANQGSEA. The CDR3 length is 15 residues. The CDR3 sequence: CSVGVGTSVNYGYTF. Here the CDR3 DNA reads TGCAGCGTTGGGGTCGGGACATCCGTAAACTATGGCTACACCTTC.

The chain uses TRBV3-1 (or the pseudogene TRBV3-2) and TRBJ1-5, with 9 bases aligning to TRBD1. Germline trimming cut 6 bases from V and 2 bases from J; bases unmatched to any gene: 17. The CDR3 is made up of 19 amino acids. Germline CDR1 reads LGHDT; CDR2 reads YNNKEL (reference sequence). DNA for the CDR3: TGTGCCAGCAGTCCACCCGGACAGGGGAGGGTTACGGGCAATCAGCCCCAGCATTTT. Its protein product is CASSPPGQGRVTGNQPQHF.

Only one count was recorded for this clone. The chain employs TRBV18 and TRBJ1-6; a weak D match, TRBD1 (6 bases). Germline V CDR1 and CDR2: KGHSH, LQKENI. The CDR3 spans 13 residues. Trimming left V 3 bases short and J 9 bases short, with 9 bases between. The CDR3 is CASSPGQSSPLHF. CDR3 DNA sequence: TGTGCCAGCTCACCTGGACAGAGTTCACCCCTCCACTTT. Filled out from reference TRBV18 and TRBJ1-6, the complete variable domain reads NAGVMQNPRHLVRRRGQEARLRCSPMKGHSHVYWYRQLPEEGLKFMVYLQKENIIDESGMPKERFSAEFPKEGPSILRIQQVVRGDSAAYFCASSPGQSSPLHFGNGTRLTVT.